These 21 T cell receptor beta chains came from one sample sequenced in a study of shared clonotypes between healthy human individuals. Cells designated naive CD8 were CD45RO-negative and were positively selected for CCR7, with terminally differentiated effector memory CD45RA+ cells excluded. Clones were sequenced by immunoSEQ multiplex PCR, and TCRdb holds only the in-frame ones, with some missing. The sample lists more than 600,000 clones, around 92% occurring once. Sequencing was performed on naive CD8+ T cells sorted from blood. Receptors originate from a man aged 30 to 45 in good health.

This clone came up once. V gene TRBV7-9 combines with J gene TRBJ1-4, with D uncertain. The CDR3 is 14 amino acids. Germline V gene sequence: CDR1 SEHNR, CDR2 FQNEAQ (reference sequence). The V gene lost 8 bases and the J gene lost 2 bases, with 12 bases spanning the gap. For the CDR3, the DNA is TGTGCCAGCGGCGGATACAATACTAATGAAAAACTGTTTTTT. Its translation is CASGGYNTNEKLFF.

This CDR3 reads CASSFVVPSTGELFF. The CDR3 nucleotides read TGTGCCAGCAGCTTCGTGGTCCCTTCAACCGGGGAGCTGTTTTTT. The chain is built from TRBV7-9 and TRBJ2-2; D call uncertain. Germline V lookup: CDR1 SEHNR, CDR2 FQNEAQ (reference sequence). The V end lost 3 bases, the J end lost 5 bases, and 13 bases lay between the germline ends. The CDR3 has 15 amino acids.

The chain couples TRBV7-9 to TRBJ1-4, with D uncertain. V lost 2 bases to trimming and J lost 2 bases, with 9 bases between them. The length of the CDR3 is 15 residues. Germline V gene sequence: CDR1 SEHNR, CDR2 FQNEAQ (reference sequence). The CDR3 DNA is TGTGCCAGCAGCTTATCGATCGGGACTAATGAAAAACTGTTTTTT. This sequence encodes CASSLSIGTNEKLFF.

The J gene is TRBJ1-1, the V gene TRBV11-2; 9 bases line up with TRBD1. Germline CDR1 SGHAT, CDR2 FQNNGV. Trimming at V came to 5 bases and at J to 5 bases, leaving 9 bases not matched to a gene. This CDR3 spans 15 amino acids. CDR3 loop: CASSQPWDRVTEAFF. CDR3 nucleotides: TGTGCCAGCAGCCAACCCTGGGACAGGGTAACTGAAGCTTTCTTT.

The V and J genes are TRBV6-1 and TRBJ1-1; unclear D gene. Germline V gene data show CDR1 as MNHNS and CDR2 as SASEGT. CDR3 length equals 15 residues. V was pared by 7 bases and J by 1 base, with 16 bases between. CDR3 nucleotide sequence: TGTGCCAGCATGAGGGCACCGGGCAGGAACACTGAAGCTTTCTTT. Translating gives CASMRAPGRNTEAFF.

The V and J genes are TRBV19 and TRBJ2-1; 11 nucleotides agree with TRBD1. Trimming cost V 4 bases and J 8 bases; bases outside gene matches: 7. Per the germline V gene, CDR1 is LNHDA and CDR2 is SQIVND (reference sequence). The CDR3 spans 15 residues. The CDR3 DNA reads TGTGCCAGTAGTACACCGGGACAGGGGGTCGATGAGCAGTTCTTC. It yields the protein CASSTPGQGVDEQFF.

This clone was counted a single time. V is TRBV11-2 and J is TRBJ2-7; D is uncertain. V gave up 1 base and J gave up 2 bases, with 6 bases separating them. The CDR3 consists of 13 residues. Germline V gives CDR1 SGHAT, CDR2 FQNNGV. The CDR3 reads CASSLGWTYEQYF. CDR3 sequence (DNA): TGTGCCAGCAGCTTAGGTTGGACCTACGAGCAGTACTTC.

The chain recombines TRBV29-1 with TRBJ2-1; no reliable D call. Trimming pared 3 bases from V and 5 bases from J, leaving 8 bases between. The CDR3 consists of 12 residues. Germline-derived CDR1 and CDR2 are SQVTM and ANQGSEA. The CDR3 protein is CSVEQVNNEQFF. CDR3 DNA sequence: TGCAGCGTTGAGCAGGTCAACAATGAGCAGTTCTTC.

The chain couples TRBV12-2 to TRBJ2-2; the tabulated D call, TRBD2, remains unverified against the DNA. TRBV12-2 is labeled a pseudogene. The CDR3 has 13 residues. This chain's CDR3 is CASRLLLTGELFF. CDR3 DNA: TGTGCAAGTCGCTTACTCCTCACCGGGGAGCTGTTTTTT.

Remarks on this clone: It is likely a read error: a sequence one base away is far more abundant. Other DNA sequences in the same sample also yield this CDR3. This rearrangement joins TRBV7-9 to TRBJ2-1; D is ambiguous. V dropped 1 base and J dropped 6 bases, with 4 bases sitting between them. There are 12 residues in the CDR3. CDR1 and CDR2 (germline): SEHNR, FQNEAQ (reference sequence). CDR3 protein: CASSLGLNEQFF. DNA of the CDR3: TGTGCCAGCAGCTTAGGTCTCAATGAGCAGTTCTTC.

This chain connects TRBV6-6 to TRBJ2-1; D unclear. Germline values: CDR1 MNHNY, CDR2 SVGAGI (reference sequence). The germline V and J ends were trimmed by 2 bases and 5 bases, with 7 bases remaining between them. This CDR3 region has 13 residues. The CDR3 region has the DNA TGTGCCAGCAGTTACAGTTCCAACAATGAGCAGTTCTTC. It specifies CASSYSSNNEQFF.

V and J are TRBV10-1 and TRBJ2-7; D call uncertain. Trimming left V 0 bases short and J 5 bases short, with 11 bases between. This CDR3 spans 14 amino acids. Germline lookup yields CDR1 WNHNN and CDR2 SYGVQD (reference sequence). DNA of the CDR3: TGCGCCAGCAGTGAGTCACAACTCAGCGACGAGCAGTACTTC. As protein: CASSESQLSDEQYF.

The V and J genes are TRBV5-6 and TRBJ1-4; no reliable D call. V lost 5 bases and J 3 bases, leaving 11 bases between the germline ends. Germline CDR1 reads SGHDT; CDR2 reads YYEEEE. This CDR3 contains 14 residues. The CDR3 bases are TGTGCCAGCAGTTCGGGAGGACCTAATGAAAAACTGTTTTTT. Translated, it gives CASSSGGPNEKLFF.

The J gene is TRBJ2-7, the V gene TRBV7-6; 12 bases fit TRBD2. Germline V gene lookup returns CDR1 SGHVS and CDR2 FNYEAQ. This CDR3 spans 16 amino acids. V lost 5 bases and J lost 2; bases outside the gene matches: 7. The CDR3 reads CASSEELAGGTYEQYF. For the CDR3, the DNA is TGTGCCAGCAGCGAGGAGCTAGCGGGAGGGACCTACGAGCAGTACTTC. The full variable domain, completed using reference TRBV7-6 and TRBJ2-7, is GAGVSQSPRYKVTKRGQDVALRCDPISGHVSLYWYRQALGQGPEFLTYFNYEAQQDKSGLPNDRFSAERPEGSISTLTIQRTEQRDSAMYRCASSEELAGGTYEQYFGPGTRLTVT.

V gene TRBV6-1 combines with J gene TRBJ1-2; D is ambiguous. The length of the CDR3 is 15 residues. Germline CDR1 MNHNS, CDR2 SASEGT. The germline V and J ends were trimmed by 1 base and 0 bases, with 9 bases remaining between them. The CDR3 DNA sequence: TGTGCCAGCAGTGAAGGGACCGGAACTAACTATGGCTACACCTTC. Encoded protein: CASSEGTGTNYGYTF.

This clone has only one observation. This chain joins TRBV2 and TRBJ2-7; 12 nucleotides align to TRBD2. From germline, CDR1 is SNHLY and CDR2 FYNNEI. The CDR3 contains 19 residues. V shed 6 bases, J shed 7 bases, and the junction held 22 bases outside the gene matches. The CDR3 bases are TGTGCCAGCAGGCCACCGGGACTAGCGGGCAACAGCGTGTACAGAGAGCAGTACTTC. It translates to CASRPPGLAGNSVYREQYF.

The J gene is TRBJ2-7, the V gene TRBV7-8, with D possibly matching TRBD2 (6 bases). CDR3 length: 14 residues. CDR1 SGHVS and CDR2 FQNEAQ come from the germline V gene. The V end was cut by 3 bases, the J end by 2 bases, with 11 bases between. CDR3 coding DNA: TGTGCCAGCAGCTTGGGACTTGACGCCTACGAGCAGTACTTC. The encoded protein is CASSLGLDAYEQYF.

The CDR3 DNA reads TGTGCCAGCTCACCCGGAACAGCCTCCTACGAGCAGTACTTC. Protein product: CASSPGTASYEQYF. The rearrangement uses TRBV18 and TRBJ2-7, with no clear D. This CDR3 comprises 14 residues. Per the germline V gene, CDR1 is KGHSH and CDR2 is LQKENI. The V and J ends lost 3 bases and 0 bases respectively, with 9 bases between them.

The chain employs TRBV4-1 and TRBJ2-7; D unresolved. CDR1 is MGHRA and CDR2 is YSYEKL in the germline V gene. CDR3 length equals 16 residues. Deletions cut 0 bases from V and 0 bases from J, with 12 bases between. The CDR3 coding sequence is TGCGCCAGCAGCCAAGATATGCAGGCGGCCTCCTACGAGCAGTACTTC. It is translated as CASSQDMQAASYEQYF.

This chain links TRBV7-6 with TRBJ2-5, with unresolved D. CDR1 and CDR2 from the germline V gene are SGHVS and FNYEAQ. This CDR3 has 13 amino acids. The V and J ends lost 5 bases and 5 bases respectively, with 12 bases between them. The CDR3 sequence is CASSLSMRETQYF. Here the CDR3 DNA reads TGTGCCAGCAGCCTGTCGATGAGGGAGACCCAGTACTTC. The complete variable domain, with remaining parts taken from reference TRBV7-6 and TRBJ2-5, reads GAGVSQSPRYKVTKRGQDVALRCDPISGHVSLYWYRQALGQGPEFLTYFNYEAQQDKSGLPNDRFSAERPEGSISTLTIQRTEQRDSAMYRCASSLSMRETQYFGPGTRLLVL.

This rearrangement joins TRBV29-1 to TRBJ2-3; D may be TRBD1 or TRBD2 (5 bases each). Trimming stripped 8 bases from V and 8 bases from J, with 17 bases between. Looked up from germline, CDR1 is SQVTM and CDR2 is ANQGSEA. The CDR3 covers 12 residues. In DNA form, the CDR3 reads TGCAGCCATTATACGGGGCACGGTACGCAGTATTTT. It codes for CSHYTGHGTQYF.